This TCR beta chain was recovered during a study of PD-L1 blockade in urothelial cancer. This CDR3 has 12 residues. Per germline, CDR1 GTSNPN and CDR2 SVGIG (reference sequence). Trimming removed 4 bases from V and 1 base from J, with 5 bases in between. The protocol was immunoSEQ multiplex PCR, while the TCRdb copy is restricted to in-frame clones and leaves out a portion. The sample lists some 2,000 clones; about a third were seen once. Sequences were derived from tumor tissue, sampled before atezolizumab (anti-PD-L1) treatment. This receptor was obtained from a man aged 50 or older with urothelial cancer. The V call is TRBV30, the J call TRBJ1-3; D ambiguous. DNA for the CDR3: TGTGCCTGGATCAGTTCTGGAAACACCATATATTTT. It encodes CAWISSGNTIYF.